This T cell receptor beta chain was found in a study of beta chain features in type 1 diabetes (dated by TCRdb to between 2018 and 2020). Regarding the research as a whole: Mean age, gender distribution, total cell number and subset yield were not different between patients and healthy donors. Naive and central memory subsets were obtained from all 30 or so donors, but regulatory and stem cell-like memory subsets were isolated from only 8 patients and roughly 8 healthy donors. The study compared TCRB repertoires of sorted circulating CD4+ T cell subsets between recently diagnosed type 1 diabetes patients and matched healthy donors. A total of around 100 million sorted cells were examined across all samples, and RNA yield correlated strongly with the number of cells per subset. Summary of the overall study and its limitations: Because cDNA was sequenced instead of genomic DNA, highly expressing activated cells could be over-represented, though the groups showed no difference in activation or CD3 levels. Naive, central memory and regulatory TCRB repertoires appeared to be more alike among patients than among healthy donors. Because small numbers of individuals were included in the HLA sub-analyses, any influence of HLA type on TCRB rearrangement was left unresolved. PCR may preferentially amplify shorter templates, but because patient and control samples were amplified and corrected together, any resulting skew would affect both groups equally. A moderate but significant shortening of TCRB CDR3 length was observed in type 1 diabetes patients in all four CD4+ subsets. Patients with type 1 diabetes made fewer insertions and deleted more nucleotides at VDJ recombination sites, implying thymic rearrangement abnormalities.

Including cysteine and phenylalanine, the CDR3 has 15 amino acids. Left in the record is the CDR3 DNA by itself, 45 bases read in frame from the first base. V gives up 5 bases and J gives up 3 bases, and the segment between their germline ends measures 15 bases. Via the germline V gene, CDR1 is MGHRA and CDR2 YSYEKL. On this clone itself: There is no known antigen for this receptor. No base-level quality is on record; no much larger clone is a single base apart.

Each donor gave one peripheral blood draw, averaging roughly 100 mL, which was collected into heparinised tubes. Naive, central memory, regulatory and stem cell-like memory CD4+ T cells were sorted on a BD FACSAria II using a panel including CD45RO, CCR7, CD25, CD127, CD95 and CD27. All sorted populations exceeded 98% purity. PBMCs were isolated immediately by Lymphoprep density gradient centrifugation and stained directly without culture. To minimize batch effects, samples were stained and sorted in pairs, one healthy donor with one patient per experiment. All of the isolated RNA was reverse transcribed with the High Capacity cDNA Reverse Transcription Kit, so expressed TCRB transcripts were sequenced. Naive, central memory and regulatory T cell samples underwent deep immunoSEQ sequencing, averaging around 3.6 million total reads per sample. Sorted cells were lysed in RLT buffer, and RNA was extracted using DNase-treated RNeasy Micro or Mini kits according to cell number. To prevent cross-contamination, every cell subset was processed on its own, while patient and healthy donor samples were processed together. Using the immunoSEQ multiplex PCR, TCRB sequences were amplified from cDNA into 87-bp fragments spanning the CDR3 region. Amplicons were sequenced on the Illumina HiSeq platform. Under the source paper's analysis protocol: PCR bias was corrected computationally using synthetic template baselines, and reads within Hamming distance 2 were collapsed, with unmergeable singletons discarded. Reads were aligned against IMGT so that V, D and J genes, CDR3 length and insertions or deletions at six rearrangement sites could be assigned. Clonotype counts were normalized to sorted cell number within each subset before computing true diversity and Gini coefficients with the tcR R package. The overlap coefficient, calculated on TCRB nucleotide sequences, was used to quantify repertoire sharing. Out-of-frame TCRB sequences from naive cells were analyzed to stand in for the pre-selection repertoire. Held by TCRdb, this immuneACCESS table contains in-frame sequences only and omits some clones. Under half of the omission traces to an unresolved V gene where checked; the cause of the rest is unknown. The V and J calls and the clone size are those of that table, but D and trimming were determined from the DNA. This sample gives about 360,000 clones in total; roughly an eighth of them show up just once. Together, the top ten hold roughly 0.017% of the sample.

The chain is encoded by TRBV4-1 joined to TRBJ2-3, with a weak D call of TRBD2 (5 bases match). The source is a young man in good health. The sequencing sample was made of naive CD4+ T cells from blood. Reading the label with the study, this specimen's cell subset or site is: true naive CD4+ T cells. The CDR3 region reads CASSFEGRVTDTQYF. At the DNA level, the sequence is TGCGCCAGCAGCTTCGAGGGCCGGGTGACAGATACGCAGTATTTT.